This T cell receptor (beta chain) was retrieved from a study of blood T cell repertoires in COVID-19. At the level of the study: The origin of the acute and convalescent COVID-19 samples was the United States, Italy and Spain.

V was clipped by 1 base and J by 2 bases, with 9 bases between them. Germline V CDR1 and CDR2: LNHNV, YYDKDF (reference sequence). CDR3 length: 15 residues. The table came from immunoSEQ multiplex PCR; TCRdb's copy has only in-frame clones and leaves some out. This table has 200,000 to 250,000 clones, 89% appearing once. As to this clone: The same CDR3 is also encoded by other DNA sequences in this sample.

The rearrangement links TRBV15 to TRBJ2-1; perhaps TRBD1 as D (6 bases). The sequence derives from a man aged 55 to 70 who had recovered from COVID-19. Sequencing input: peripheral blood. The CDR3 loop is CATSRGGGAYNEQFF. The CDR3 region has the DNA TGTGCCACCAGCAGAGGAGGGGGAGCCTACAATGAGCAGTTCTTC.